This T cell receptor beta chain was retrieved from a study of CD8+ T cells in alopecia areata. The sample's treatment: oral pan-JAK inhibitor, 5-10 mg twice daily. cDNA reverse transcribed from extracted RNA served as the sequencing template. Generated by immunoSEQ multiplex PCR, the TCRdb table keeps only in-frame clones and is missing some. The data show about 99,000 clones, with approximately 90% seen just once and over 8.5% held by the top ten. The V gene's germline CDR1 is MDHEN and CDR2 SYDVKM. This CDR3 has 14 residues. V lost 6 bases and J 7 bases, leaving 15 bases between the germline ends. The chain carries TRBV28 and TRBJ2-2; a possible D gene is TRBD1 (5 bases). The TCR comes from a human donor with alopecia areata. The source was CD8+ T cells sorted from blood, collected around week 34, from a patient treated with tofacitinib. The CDR3 DNA sequence: TGTGCCAGCAGCCCCCGACAGAGGAGCGGGGAGCTGTTTTTT. It encodes CASSPRQRSGELFF.